This entry lists 26 T cell receptor beta chains sequenced from one sample in a study of blood T cell repertoires in COVID-19 (dated by TCRdb to the early 2020s). Library preparation employed the immunoSEQ multiplex PCR assay. TCRdb re-hosts the immuneACCESS table, in-frame sequences only. Its copies lack some clones; in the studies checked, an unresolved V gene accounts for under half of them, and the cause for the rest is not known. The sample contains around 300,000 clones, around nine tenths of them found a single time. Roughly 1.1% of the sample is taken by the ten largest. Sequences were obtained from PBMCs or T cells enriched from blood (not recorded which). These receptors all stem from a young woman who had recovered from COVID-19.

The rearrangement uses TRBV7-2 and TRBJ2-1, with 9 nucleotides matching TRBD1. The trim removed 5 bases at V and 2 bases at J, leaving 4 bases unmatched. Germline CDR1 and CDR2: SGHTA and FQGNSA. The length of the CDR3 is 15 residues. CDR3 nucleotides: TGTGCCAGCAGCCGCGGGGACAGGGCCTACAATGAGCAGTTCTTC. It codes for CASSRGDRAYNEQFF.

J is TRBJ1-2 and V is TRBV27; 7 nucleotides agree with TRBD1. The V segment lost 3 bases and the J segment 7 bases; nucleotides outside the gene matches: 8. Germline V gene data show CDR1 as MNHEY and CDR2 as SMNVEV (reference sequence). This CDR3 has 14 residues. CDR3 nucleotide sequence: TGTGCCAGCAGTTTCACGGACAGGTCTGCTGGCTACACCTTC. Residues: CASSFTDRSAGYTF.

CDR3 DNA sequence: TGCGCCAGCAGCTTGACAGAACTTCCTGAAGCTTTCTTT. Amino acids: CASSLTELPEAFF. The rearrangement uses TRBV5-1 and TRBJ1-1; D unclear. Trimming took off 1 base at V and 6 bases at J, with 10 bases between the two ends. This CDR3 region has 13 residues. Germline V gene data show CDR1 as SGHRS and CDR2 as YFSETQ.

The V gene is TRBV7-2, the J gene TRBJ2-5; D is unresolved. Germline values: CDR1 SGHTA, CDR2 FQGNSA. V lost 6 bases and J lost 1, with 6 bases in between. The CDR3 totals 12 residues. CDR3 region: CASRLSQETQYF. In DNA form, the CDR3 reads TGTGCCAGCAGGCTGAGCCAAGAGACCCAGTACTTC. Together with reference TRBV7-2 and TRBJ2-5, the CDR3 gives the full variable domain: GAGVSQSPSNKVTEKGKDVELRCDPISGHTALYWYRQSLGQGLEFLIYFQGNSAPDKSGLPSDRFSAERTGGSVSTLTIQRTQQEDSAVYLCASRLSQETQYFGPGTRLLVL.

CDR3 sequence reads: CASSWGLAGNTGELFF. CDR3 in DNA: TGTGCCAGCAGCTGGGGGCTAGCGGGGAACACCGGGGAGCTGTTTTTT. The V and J genes are TRBV9 and TRBJ2-2, with TRBD2 matching over 8 bases. V dropped 4 bases and J dropped 1; count of bases not matched to a gene: 6. This CDR3 region has 16 residues. Germline loops: CDR1 SGDLS, CDR2 YYNGEE.

The chain links TRBV5-8 to TRBJ1-5; 7 bases agree with TRBD1. V was pared by 6 bases and J by 6 bases, with 12 bases of the junction left unmatched. The CDR3 spans 15 residues. CDR1 is SGHTS, CDR2 YDEGEE, per germline. The CDR3 sequence: CASTSADRVSQPQHF. In DNA, the CDR3 is TGTGCCAGCACCTCAGCAGACAGGGTGAGTCAGCCCCAGCATTTT.

This sequence joins TRBV5-6 and TRBJ2-2, with D possibly matching TRBD1 (6 bases). Trimming removed 5 bases from V and 5 bases from J, with 16 bases in between. The length of the CDR3 is 15 residues. Germline V CDR1 and CDR2: SGHDT, YYEEEE. CDR3 DNA sequence: TGTGCCAGCAGAAAAGACCCAGGGGTAACCGGGGAGCTGTTTTTT. It codes for CASRKDPGVTGELFF.

CDR3 bases: TGTGCCAGCATGCGACTAGCGGGAGTGGACGAGCAGTACTTC. This codes for CASMRLAGVDEQYF. V is TRBV28 and J is TRBJ2-7; 12 nucleotides agree with TRBD2. The trim removed 7 bases at V and 5 bases at J, leaving 6 bases unmatched. CDR3 length equals 14 residues. CDR1 and CDR2 from the germline V gene are MDHEN and SYDVKM.

The chain recombines TRBV19 with TRBJ1-2; 8 nucleotides match TRBD1. In germline, CDR1 is LNHDA, CDR2 SQIVND (reference sequence). The junction had 7 bases not matched to a gene; V was cut back by 3 bases and J by 4 bases. This CDR3 has 15 amino acids. CDR3 nucleotide sequence: TGTGCCAGTAGTATTTCCAGGGGGCCACCCTATGGCTACACCTTC. Amino acid sequence: CASSISRGPPYGYTF.

The chain employs TRBV4-3 and TRBJ1-6; 8 bases map to TRBD1. Losses at the gene ends were 4 bases for V and 4 bases for J; bases not matched to a gene: 6. The germline V gene encodes CDR1 LGHNA and CDR2 YSLEER. This CDR3 comprises 16 residues. CDR3 nucleotide sequence: TGCGCCAGCAGCCGCGGACAGGGAGAATATAATTCACCCCTCCACTTT. As protein: CASSRGQGEYNSPLHF.

The sample holds a few counts of this clone. V and J are TRBV7-2 and TRBJ1-2, with no clear D. Trimming removed 6 bases from V and 4 bases from J, with 18 bases in between. The V gene's germline CDR1 is SGHTA and CDR2 FQGNSA. The CDR3 spans 15 residues. The CDR3 loop is CASRSPGNWAYGYTF. CDR3 DNA: TGTGCCAGCAGATCCCCCGGGAATTGGGCCTATGGCTACACCTTC.

The chain recombines TRBV28 with TRBJ1-2; TRBD1 aligns across 9 bases. Trimming at V came to 5 bases and at J to 14 bases, leaving 9 bases not matched to a gene. The length of the CDR3 is 12 residues. CDR1 is MDHEN, CDR2 SYDVKM, per germline. The CDR3 nucleotides read TGTGCCAGCAGTGTTCAACAGGGGGCATCTACCTTC. Translation: CASSVQQGASTF.

The chain recombines TRBV6-5 with TRBJ1-4; TRBD1 matches 7 bases. The CDR3 has 14 amino acids. The germline V gene encodes CDR1 MNHEY and CDR2 SVGAGI. Trimming removed 9 bases from V and 8 bases from J; junction bases left unmatched: 12. CDR3 in DNA: TGTGCCAGTCATAGAGGGGGCGGACGGGAAAAACTGTTTTTT. Amino acid sequence: CASHRGGGREKLFF.

The chain employs TRBV3-1 (or the pseudogene TRBV3-2) and TRBJ2-7, with TRBD1 identical over 8 bases. The CDR3 sequence is 13 residues long. The V gene's germline CDR1 is LGHDT and CDR2 YNNKEL (reference sequence). V lost 5 bases, J lost 7 bases, and 7 bases stayed unmatched. The CDR3 spells CASSTTGAVEQYF. The CDR3 DNA sequence: TGTGCCAGCAGCACGACAGGGGCCGTTGAGCAGTACTTC.

The rearrangement links TRBV13 to TRBJ1-2; the match to TRBD1 covers 9 bases. Looked up from germline, CDR1 is PRHDT and CDR2 is FYEKMQ (reference sequence). This CDR3 is built from 14 residues. V dropped 5 bases and J dropped 6; count of bases not matched to a gene: 7. The CDR3 DNA is TGTGCCAGCAGCATACGGGACAGGGCAAATGGCTACACCTTC. This gives the protein CASSIRDRANGYTF.

CDR3 sequence reads: CASSPAGGGETQYF. In DNA, the CDR3 is TGCGCCAGCAGCCCAGCGGGAGGAGGAGAGACCCAGTACTTC. The chain uses TRBV5-1 and TRBJ2-5; TRBD2 matches at 9 bases. The CDR3 length is 14 residues. V was pared by 4 bases and J by 4 bases, with 5 bases of the junction left unmatched. Germline V gives CDR1 SGHRS, CDR2 YFSETQ.

The chain has TRBV15 and TRBJ2-7; 8 bases are a match to TRBD1. The ends lost 2 bases at V and 3 bases at J; junction bases unmatched: 12. Germline CDR1 reads LNHNV; CDR2 reads YYDKDF (reference sequence). The CDR3 is 17 residues long. In nucleotides, the CDR3 is TGTGCCACCAGCAGAAGAACCGGGACAGGACTAAACTACGAGCAGTACTTC. Its protein product is CATSRRTGTGLNYEQYF.

The V gene is TRBV18, the J gene TRBJ2-1; D unclear. The CDR3 runs to 12 residues. The V and J ends lost 3 bases and 8 bases respectively, with 8 bases between them. The germline CDR1 and CDR2 sequences are KGHSH and LQKENI. This CDR3 reads CASSPTRDEQFF. As DNA, the CDR3 is TGTGCCAGCTCACCGACTCGGGATGAGCAGTTCTTC.

The V gene is TRBV18, the J gene TRBJ2-1, with TRBD2 as a possible D gene (5 bases). Looked up from germline, CDR1 is KGHSH and CDR2 is LQKENI. The V end lost 3 bases, the J end lost 5 bases, and 11 bases lay between the germline ends. The CDR3 has 14 amino acids. CDR3 in DNA: TGTGCCAGCTCACCCTGGACTGGAAACAATGAGCAGTTCTTC. This translates into CASSPWTGNNEQFF.

The count of this clone is one. The V call is TRBV7-3, the J call TRBJ1-6; D gene uncertain. Trimming removed 5 bases from V and 5 bases from J, with 7 bases in between. Germline CDR1 and CDR2: SGHTA and FQGTGA. The CDR3 loop spans 13 amino acids. CDR3 in DNA: TGTGCCAGCAGCGTAGGAGATAATTCACCCCTCCACTTT. Its translation is CASSVGDNSPLHF.

The chain joins TRBV19 to TRBJ2-1, with 12 bases that match TRBD2. CDR3 length: 18 amino acids. Germline CDR1 LNHDA, CDR2 SQIVND (reference sequence). V lost 7 bases and J lost 10; bases outside the gene matches: 20. The chain's CDR3 is CASTTIGLAGYQKPEQFF. The CDR3 nucleotides are TGTGCCAGTACCACCATAGGACTAGCGGGATACCAAAAGCCCGAGCAGTTCTTC.

Note on this clone: This specimen includes other DNA sequences encoding the same CDR3. The chain joins TRBV30 to TRBJ1-5; a weak D match, TRBD1 (5 bases). Trimming pared 3 bases from V and 6 bases from J, leaving 12 bases between. The CDR3 is made up of 13 amino acids. From germline, CDR1 is GTSNPN and CDR2 SVGIG (reference sequence). CDR3 sequence (DNA): TGTGCCTGGAGCAGGCAGGGAGGTCAGCCCCAGCATTTT. Its protein is CAWSRQGGQPQHF. Combining the CDR3 with reference TRBV30 and TRBJ1-5 gives the whole variable domain SQTIHQWPATLVQPVGSPLSLECTVEGTSNPNLYWYRQAAGRGLQLLFYSVGIGQISSEVPQNLSASRPQDRQFILSSKKLLLSDSGFYLCAWSRQGGQPQHFGDGTRLSIL.

V gene TRBV6-5 combines with J gene TRBJ1-2, with 7 bases fitting TRBD1. From germline, CDR1 is MNHEY and CDR2 SVGAGI. This CDR3 has 15 residues. The V and J ends lost 2 bases and 0 bases, in that order; junction bases with no gene match: 3. The CDR3: CASSYHDRANYGYTF. CDR3 nucleotide sequence: TGTGCCAGCAGTTACCACGACAGGGCTAACTATGGCTACACCTTC.

The chain combines TRBV7-2 with TRBJ2-2, with 10 positions matching TRBD1. Looked up from germline, CDR1 is SGHTA and CDR2 is FQGNSA. The CDR3 extends over 16 amino acids. Losses at the gene ends were 5 bases for V and 4 bases for J; bases not matched to a gene: 7. The CDR3 region has the DNA TGTGCCAGCAGCCCCCGGGACAGGGGAAGCACCGGGGAGCTGTTTTTT. Translated, it gives CASSPRDRGSTGELFF.

The chain employs TRBV5-6 and TRBJ2-7, with 9 bases lining up with TRBD1. V dropped 4 bases and J dropped 2; count of bases not matched to a gene: 7. CDR3 length equals 15 residues. Germline V gene data show CDR1 as SGHDT and CDR2 as YYEEEE. CDR3 in amino acids: CASSPGTGLAYEQYF. Here the CDR3 DNA reads TGTGCCAGCAGCCCAGGGACAGGGCTTGCCTACGAGCAGTACTTC.

This clone came up a few times. J is TRBJ2-3 and V is TRBV15, with 8 bases matching TRBD1. The CDR3 extends over 16 amino acids. Germline CDR1 LNHNV, CDR2 YYDKDF (reference sequence). The ends lost 1 base at V and 1 base at J; junction bases unmatched: 4. Here the CDR3 reads CATSRGTGFGTDTQYF. DNA for the CDR3: TGTGCCACCAGCAGAGGGACAGGGTTTGGCACAGATACGCAGTATTTT.